This TCR beta chain was sequenced for a study of vaccination and CD4 T cells after COVID-19. About the study: The study collected post-vaccine samples a median about 73 days after dose two, with a range of 14 to 241.

A remark on this clonotype: Its specificity is unknown.

CD4+ T cells that had been cultured provided DNA sequenced with the Oncomine TCR Beta short-read assay. Cultures of CD4+ T cells served as the source for extracting genomic DNA. Using its own MiXCR run on the PCR reads, TCRdb lists one record per CDR3 protein. The table has about 26,000 distinct CDR3 sequences, roughly 40% seen once. Stated treatment: approximately nine-day PBMC culture with coronavirus spike peptide pools or control peptides (ViraFEST assay). The CDR3 has 13 residues. V gave up 2 bases and J gave up 2 bases, with 6 bases separating them. CDR1 is MNHEY and CDR2 is SVGAGI in the germline V gene.

The sequence came from a human donor who had recovered from COVID-19. The chain couples TRBV6-5 to TRBJ2-5; D not resolved. Specimen: CD4+ T cells from blood, cultured in vitro. In DNA form, the CDR3 reads TGTGCCAGCAGTTACCTCACACAAGAGACCCAGTACTTC. Its protein product is CASSYLTQETQYF.